The next 20 T cell receptor beta chains were all read from a single sample in a study of CD8 T cells in Susac syndrome. RNA totalling roughly 0.45 to 1 ug underwent reverse transcription with random hexamers. TCRdb fed the immunoSEQ multiplex PCR reads into MiXCR, producing one record per CDR3 protein. The sample lists under 200,000 distinct CDR3 sequences, approximately 96% occurring once. Sequenced input: CD4+ T cells from PBMCs. The receptors derive from a human donor in good health.

The rearrangement uses TRBV5-4 and TRBJ2-2; D not resolved. This CDR3 has 14 amino acids. Trimming shortened V by 4 bases and J by 3 bases, and 10 bases separated the two germline ends. Looked up from germline, CDR1 is SGHNT and CDR2 is YYREEE (reference sequence). The DNA for the CDR3 is TGTGCCAGCAGCAGAGGCCAGGACACCGGGGAGCTGTTTTTT. Encoded protein: CASSRGQDTGELFF. The variable domain in full, completed from reference TRBV5-4 and TRBJ2-2, reads ETGVTQSPTHLIKTRGQQVTLRCSSQSGHNTVSWYQQALGQGPQFIFQYYREEENGRGNFPPRFSGLQFPNYSSELNVNALELDDSALYLCASSRGQDTGELFFGEGSRLTVL.

The genes are TRBV5-4 and TRBJ1-1; 11 positions match TRBD1. The J segment lost 4 bases and the V segment lost 4 bases, leaving 6 bases of the junction unmatched. From germline, CDR1 is SGHNT and CDR2 YYREEE (reference sequence). The CDR3 length is 15 residues. The CDR3 DNA sequence: TGTGCCAGCAGCCAAGGACAGGGGGCAGGCACTGAAGCTTTCTTT. It is translated as CASSQGQGAGTEAFF.

J is TRBJ2-7 and V is TRBV18; the D is unclear. Germline V gives CDR1 KGHSH, CDR2 LQKENI. The CDR3 is 14 amino acids. Trimming took off 6 bases at V and 1 base at J, with 13 bases between the two ends. CDR3 region: CASSSGLLSYEQYF. For the CDR3, the DNA is TGTGCCAGCTCCTCGGGTCTCTTATCCTACGAGCAGTACTTC.

The rearrangement links TRBV2 to TRBJ1-5, with a possible D match to TRBD1 (5 bases). Germline lookup yields CDR1 SNHLY and CDR2 FYNNEI. Trimming stripped 7 bases from V and 4 bases from J, with 11 bases between. There are 13 residues in the CDR3. The chain's CDR3 is CASTGLPNQPQHF. Written as DNA, the CDR3 is TGTGCCAGCACGGGGCTACCTAATCAGCCCCAGCATTTT.

This chain joins TRBV4-2 and TRBJ2-1; no definite D call. Germline CDR1 LGHNA, CDR2 YNFKEQ. This CDR3 spans 17 amino acids. Trimming took 1 base from V and 2 from J, leaving 15 bases between them. CDR3 sequence (DNA): TGTGCCAGCAGCCAAGGTCACGAACGCTTCCCCTACAATGAGCAGTTCTTC. As protein: CASSQGHERFPYNEQFF.

This chain links TRBV28 with TRBJ2-7; no clear D gene. Germline CDR1 MDHEN, CDR2 SYDVKM. The CDR3 runs to 12 residues. Trimming removed 5 bases from V and 1 base from J, with 6 bases in between. The CDR3 bases are TGTGCCAGCAGTCCTAGATCCTACGAGCAGTACTTC. It specifies CASSPRSYEQYF.

Here the CDR3 reads CASSHEETGVPYEQYF. CDR3 sequence (DNA): TGTGCCAGCAGCCATGAAGAGACAGGGGTGCCCTACGAGCAGTACTTC. This chain links TRBV14 with TRBJ2-7; 8 positions agree with TRBD1. J gave up 2 bases and V 3 bases, and 9 bases lay outside the gene matches. This CDR3 has 16 amino acids. Germline CDR1 reads SGHDN; CDR2 reads FVKESK.

This clonotype was recorded once. The chain is built from TRBV7-8 and TRBJ1-2, with 9 bases matching TRBD1. Trimming took 4 bases from V and 1 from J; bases not matched to a gene: 7. CDR1 and CDR2 from the germline V gene are SGHVS and FQNEAQ. This CDR3 region has 16 residues. The CDR3 region is CASSSTRDRVNYGYTF. CDR3 nucleotide sequence: TGTGCCAGCAGCTCAACCCGGGACAGGGTTAACTATGGCTACACCTTC.

The chain joins TRBV11-2 to TRBJ2-3; D is unresolved. Looked up from germline, CDR1 is SGHAT and CDR2 is FQNNGV. This CDR3 spans 13 amino acids. The V end lost 2 bases, the J end lost 3 bases, and 6 bases lay between the germline ends. CDR3 amino acids: CASSLSQTDTQYF. The CDR3, as DNA: TGTGCCAGCAGCTTATCTCAGACAGATACGCAGTATTTT.

V is TRBV4-3 and J is TRBJ1-2; D not resolved. V was clipped by 0 bases and J by 1 base, with 12 bases between them. The CDR3 totals 16 residues. In germline, CDR1 is LGHNA, CDR2 YSLEER. CDR3 in amino acids: CASSQDSTGINYGYTF. The CDR3 DNA sequence: TGCGCCAGCAGCCAAGATTCGACGGGTATTAACTATGGCTACACCTTC.

The chain carries TRBV20-1 and TRBJ2-1, with D perhaps TRBD1 or TRBD2 (6 bases each). There are 16 residues in the CDR3. Germline assignment: CDR1 DFQATT and CDR2 SNEGSKA (reference sequence). V gave up 0 bases and J gave up 4 bases, with 16 bases separating them. CDR3 DNA: TGCAGTGCTAGAGATCGGGGGCCAGGAAATTACAATGAGCAGTTCTTC. Its protein is CSARDRGPGNYNEQFF.

The rearrangement uses TRBV6-2 or TRBV6-3 and TRBJ2-7; TRBD1 matches 7 bases. Germline CDR1 and CDR2: MNHEY and SVGEGT. The junction had 6 bases not matched to a gene; V was cut back by 10 bases and J by 0 bases. The CDR3 is made up of 13 amino acids. CDR3 sequence reads: CAISGTVSYEQYF. CDR3 nucleotides: TGTGCCATCTCCGGGACAGTCTCCTACGAGCAGTACTTC.

In its sample, this clonotype was seen once. This chain links TRBV28 with TRBJ1-5; D uncertain. The germline gives CDR1 MDHEN, CDR2 SYDVKM. V lost 6 bases and J 8 bases, leaving 17 bases between the germline ends. The CDR3 totals 14 residues. The CDR3 reads CASRLTAAAEPQHF. The CDR3 region has the DNA TGTGCCAGCAGGTTGACGGCCGCAGCGGAGCCCCAGCATTTT.

The chain is built from TRBV6-1 and TRBJ2-7; possibly TRBD1 for D (6 bases). Germline CDR1 is MNHNS and CDR2 is SASEGT. The CDR3 contains 14 residues. Trimming cost V 4 bases and J 2 bases, with 12 bases left between them. The CDR3 sequence is CASSGGQGTYEQYF. For the CDR3, the DNA is TGTGCCAGCAGTGGGGGGCAGGGGACCTACGAGCAGTACTTC.

This rearrangement joins TRBV7-2 to TRBJ1-6, with D possibly TRBD1 on 6 matching bases. The CDR3 length is 16 residues. Trimming shortened V by 4 bases and J by 10 bases, and 20 bases separated the two germline ends. The V gene's germline CDR1 is SGHTA and CDR2 FQGNSA. This CDR3 reads CASSSGLGRGRSPLHF. CDR3 coding DNA: TGTGCCAGCAGCTCAGGACTAGGCAGGGGAAGATCACCCCTCCACTTT.

The chain links TRBV23-1 to TRBJ2-5; 12 bases agree with TRBD1. TRBV23-1 is reported as an ORF; its role is uncertain. The CDR3 is 17 amino acids. Losses at the gene ends were 1 base for V and 8 bases for J; bases not matched to a gene: 11. CDR3 in amino acids: CASSQYDRGTGGLTQYF. CDR3 bases: TGCGCCAGCAGTCAATATGATCGCGGGACAGGGGGCCTTACCCAGTACTTC.

V and J are TRBV3-1 and TRBJ2-5, with TRBD2 as a possible D gene (6 bases). V lost 4 bases and J lost 5, with 17 bases in between. Per the germline V gene, CDR1 is LGHDT and CDR2 is YNNKEL (reference sequence). The CDR3 contains 15 residues. The CDR3: CASSLGGTGRETQYF. CDR3 sequence (DNA): TGTGCCAGCAGCCTCGGCGGGACGGGTAGGGAGACCCAGTACTTC.

The chain's CDR3 is CSVSGTSPYEQYF. The CDR3 nucleotides are TGCAGCGTCTCCGGGACATCTCCCTACGAGCAGTACTTC. The chain recombines TRBV20-1 with TRBJ2-7, with a possible D match to TRBD1 (6 bases). The CDR3 has 13 amino acids. CDR1 is DFQATT and CDR2 is SNEGSKA in the germline V gene (reference sequence).

The genes are TRBV3-1 and TRBJ2-1; D unclear. Germline CDR1 is LGHDT and CDR2 is YNNKEL (reference sequence). There are 15 residues in the CDR3. Trimming removed 1 base at V and 1 base at J, with 8 bases between. The CDR3 sequence is CASSQAAPSYNEQFF. CDR3 in DNA: TGTGCCAGCAGCCAAGCGGCGCCATCCTACAATGAGCAGTTCTTC.

This clonotype showed up just a few times. This chain uses TRBV3-1 with TRBJ2-7; D not certain. This CDR3 has 11 amino acids. V shed 3 bases and J shed 0 bases, with 0 bases lying between them. The germline V gene encodes CDR1 LGHDT and CDR2 YNNKEL (reference sequence). Here the CDR3 reads CASSHSYEQYF. For the CDR3, the DNA is TGTGCCAGCAGCCACTCCTACGAGCAGTACTTC.